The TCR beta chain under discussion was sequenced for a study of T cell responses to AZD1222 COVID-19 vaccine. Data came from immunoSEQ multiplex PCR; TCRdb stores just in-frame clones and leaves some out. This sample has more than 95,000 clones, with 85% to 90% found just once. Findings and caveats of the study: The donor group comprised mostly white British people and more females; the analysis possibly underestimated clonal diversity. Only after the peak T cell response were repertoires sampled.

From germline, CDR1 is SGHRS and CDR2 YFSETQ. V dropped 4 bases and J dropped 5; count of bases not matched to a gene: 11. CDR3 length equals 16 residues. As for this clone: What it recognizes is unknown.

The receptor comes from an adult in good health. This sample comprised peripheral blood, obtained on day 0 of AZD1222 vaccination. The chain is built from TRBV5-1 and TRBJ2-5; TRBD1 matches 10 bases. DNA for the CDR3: TGCGCCAGCAGCCCGAGCAGACAGGGGGCTGGGGAGACCCAGTACTTC. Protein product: CASSPSRQGAGETQYF.